These 14 T cell receptor beta chains originate from one sample sequenced in a study of blood T cell repertoires in COVID-19. Assay: immunoSEQ multiplex PCR; the TCRdb copy retains only in-frame clones and omits some. The repertoire holds 45,000 to 70,000 clones, with roughly 86% as singletons. The specimen was peripheral blood. The origin of the receptors is an elderly woman with acute or convalescent COVID-19.

A single count supports this clone. J is TRBJ1-1 and V is TRBV5-5; D call uncertain. This CDR3 has 16 residues. CDR1 is SGHKS, CDR2 YYEKEE, per germline (reference sequence). The germline V and J ends were trimmed by 1 base and 4 bases, with 17 bases remaining between them. Here the CDR3 reads CASSLSVGIRGTEAFF. CDR3 nucleotides: TGTGCCAGCAGCTTGTCTGTTGGGATTCGGGGCACTGAAGCTTTCTTT.

This clone was counted only a few times. The chain couples TRBV5-1 to TRBJ1-1, with D perhaps matching TRBD1 (5 bases). The CDR3 is 14 residues long. Trimming cost V 7 bases and J 0 bases, with 13 bases left between them. Germline CDR1 and CDR2: SGHRS and YFSETQ. CDR3 nucleotides: TGCGCCAGCGGAGTAGACAGCCTGAACACTGAAGCTTTCTTT. This sequence encodes CASGVDSLNTEAFF. Filled out from reference TRBV5-1 and TRBJ1-1, the complete variable domain reads KAGVTQTPRYLIKTRGQQVTLSCSPISGHRSVSWYQQTPGQGLQFLFEYFSETQRNKGNFPGRFSGRQFSNSRSEMNVSTLELGDSALYLCASGVDSLNTEAFFGQGTRLTVV.

J is TRBJ2-1 and V is TRBV12-3 or TRBV12-4, with D perhaps TRBD1 (5 bases). V was shortened by 5 bases and J by 7 bases, with 6 bases between the two germline ends. The CDR3 loop spans 11 amino acids. CDR3 DNA sequence: TGTGCCAGCAGTAGGGGAAATGAGCAGTTCTTC. Its translation: CASSRGNEQFF.

The chain joins TRBV4-1 to TRBJ2-1; D may be TRBD1 (5 bases). Looked up from germline, CDR1 is MGHRA and CDR2 is YSYEKL. V was clipped by 2 bases and J by 3 bases, with 17 bases between them. This CDR3 contains 17 residues. Here the CDR3 reads CASSQQMGGAIYNEQFF. The CDR3 DNA sequence: TGCGCCAGCAGCCAACAAATGGGTGGGGCAATCTACAATGAGCAGTTCTTC.

The V and J genes are TRBV2 and TRBJ1-1, with TRBD1 as a possible D gene (6 bases). The CDR3 consists of 12 residues. The germline V gene encodes CDR1 SNHLY and CDR2 FYNNEI. The ends were cut back, 2 bases at V and 12 bases at J, with 13 bases in the middle. CDR3 loop: CASSERGATTFF. The CDR3 DNA is TGTGCCAGCAGTGAACGGGGGGCAACTACTTTCTTT.

The rearrangement links TRBV7-2 to TRBJ2-6, with D possibly matching TRBD2 (6 bases). The germline CDR1 and CDR2 sequences are SGHTA and FQGNSA. The ends were cut back, 8 bases at V and 0 bases at J, with 8 bases in the middle. The CDR3 consists of 14 residues. The CDR3, as DNA: TGTGCCAGCGGGAGGAGCTCTGGGGCCAACGTCCTGACTTTC. Protein: CASGRSSGANVLTF.

The chain carries TRBV27 and TRBJ1-2; a possible D gene is TRBD1 (5 bases). CDR3 length: 11 residues. Germline V gene sequence: CDR1 MNHEY, CDR2 SMNVEV (reference sequence). CDR3 in DNA: TGTGTGCGTACCTGGGGCCTCGGCTACACCTTC. Translating gives CVRTWGLGYTF.

This clone was picked up many times. The genes are TRBV11-2 and TRBJ2-7; no clear D gene. Trimming pared 0 bases from V and 7 bases from J, leaving 4 bases between. The CDR3 has 11 residues. Germline V lookup: CDR1 SGHAT, CDR2 FQNNGV. CDR3 nucleotide sequence: TGTGCCAGCAGCTTAGAATCGGAGCAGTACTTC. It specifies CASSLESEQYF.

V usage is TRBV9 and J usage is TRBJ1-2; 7 bases map to TRBD1. CDR1 is SGDLS and CDR2 is YYNGEE in the germline V gene. The junction had 8 bases not matched to a gene; V was cut back by 4 bases and J by 2 bases. The CDR3 sequence is 15 residues long. For the CDR3, the DNA is TGTGCCAGCAGCCCCTCAGGGACAGACAACTATGGCTACACCTTC. Protein product: CASSPSGTDNYGYTF.

This clone showed up just once. V gene TRBV11-2 combines with J gene TRBJ2-7; 10 positions agree with TRBD1. The germline V gene has CDR1 SGHAT and CDR2 FQNNGV. V shed 4 bases and J 8 bases; nucleotides not matched to a gene: 2. The CDR3 sequence is 12 residues long. The DNA for the CDR3 is TGTGCCAGCAGCTCGACAGGGGGCAAGCAGTACTTC. Translation gives CASSSTGGKQYF.

CDR3 region: CASSQNWRSSYNEQFF. Written as DNA, the CDR3 is TGTGCCAGCAGCCAAAATTGGAGGAGCTCCTACAATGAGCAGTTCTTC. The chain joins TRBV3-1 (or the pseudogene TRBV3-2) to TRBJ2-1; a weak D match, TRBD2 (5 bases). This CDR3 region has 16 residues. Germline V lookup: CDR1 LGHDT, CDR2 YNNKEL (reference sequence). V was cut by 2 bases and J by 0 bases, with 11 bases left in between.

This chain uses TRBV2 with TRBJ1-5; D is perhaps TRBD1 (5 bases). This CDR3 has 13 amino acids. The germline V gene has CDR1 SNHLY and CDR2 FYNNEI. V lost 4 bases to trimming and J lost 6 bases, with 10 bases between them. CDR3 in DNA: TGTGCCAGCAGTGTGCAGGGCAGTCAGCCCCAGCATTTT. Its translation: CASSVQGSQPQHF.

The chain combines TRBV2 with TRBJ2-1, with D perhaps TRBD1 (6 bases). Germline V gives CDR1 SNHLY, CDR2 FYNNEI. The germline V and J ends were trimmed by 3 bases and 7 bases, with 7 bases remaining between them. The CDR3 totals 12 residues. The CDR3 DNA is TGTGCCAGCAGTGACAGGGGTAATGAGCAGTTCTTC. This sequence encodes CASSDRGNEQFF.

This rearrangement joins TRBV6-1 to TRBJ1-2, with D possibly being TRBD1 (5 bases). The CDR3 consists of 15 residues. With 2 bases removed from V and 7 bases from J, the gap between germline ends came to 17 bases. Germline CDR1 and CDR2: MNHNS and SASEGT. The CDR3 sequence: CASSEFGGALAGYTF. The CDR3 coding sequence is TGTGCCAGCAGTGAATTTGGAGGGGCGCTGGCTGGCTACACCTTC.